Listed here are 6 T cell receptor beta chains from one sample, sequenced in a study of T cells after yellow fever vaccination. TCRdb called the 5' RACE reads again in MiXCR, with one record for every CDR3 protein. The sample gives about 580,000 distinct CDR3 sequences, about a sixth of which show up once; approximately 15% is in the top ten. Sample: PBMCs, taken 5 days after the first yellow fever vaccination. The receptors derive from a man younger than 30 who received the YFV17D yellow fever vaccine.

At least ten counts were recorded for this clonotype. The CDR3 loop reads CSANTGLWADTQYF. The DNA for the CDR3 is TGCAGTGCGAACACAGGGTTGTGGGCAGATACGCAGTATTTT. The chain is built from TRBV20-1 and TRBJ2-3, with TRBD1 as a possible D gene (6 bases). The ends were cut back, 6 bases at V and 4 bases at J, with 17 bases in the middle. From germline, CDR1 is DFQATT and CDR2 SNEGSKA (reference sequence). The CDR3 has 14 residues.

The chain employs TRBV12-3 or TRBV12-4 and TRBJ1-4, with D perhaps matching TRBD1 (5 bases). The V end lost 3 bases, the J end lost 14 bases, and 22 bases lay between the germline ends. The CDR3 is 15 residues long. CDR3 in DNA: TGTGCCAGCAGTTTTTCTTCCAGGACGGCCGGGGGGCTGTTTTTT. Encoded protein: CASSFSSRTAGGLFF.

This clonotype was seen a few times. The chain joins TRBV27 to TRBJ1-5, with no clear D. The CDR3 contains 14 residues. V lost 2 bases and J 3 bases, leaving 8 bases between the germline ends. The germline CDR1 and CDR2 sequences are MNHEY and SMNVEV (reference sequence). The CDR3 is CASSLSRNNQPQHF. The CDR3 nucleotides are TGTGCCAGCAGTTTAAGCAGAAACAATCAGCCCCAGCATTTT.

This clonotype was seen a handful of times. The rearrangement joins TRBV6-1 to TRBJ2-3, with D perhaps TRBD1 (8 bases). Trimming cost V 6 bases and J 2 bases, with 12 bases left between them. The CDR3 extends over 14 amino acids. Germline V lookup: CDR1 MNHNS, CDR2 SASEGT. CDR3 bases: TGTGCCAGCAGACAGGGGGGGTTCACAGATACGCAGTATTTT. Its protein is CASRQGGFTDTQYF.

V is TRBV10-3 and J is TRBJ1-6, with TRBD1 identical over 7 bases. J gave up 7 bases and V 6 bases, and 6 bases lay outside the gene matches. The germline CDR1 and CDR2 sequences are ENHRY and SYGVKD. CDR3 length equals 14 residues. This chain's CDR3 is CAIRRGGQNSPLHF. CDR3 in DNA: TGTGCCATCAGACGAGGGGGCCAGAATTCACCCCTCCACTTT.

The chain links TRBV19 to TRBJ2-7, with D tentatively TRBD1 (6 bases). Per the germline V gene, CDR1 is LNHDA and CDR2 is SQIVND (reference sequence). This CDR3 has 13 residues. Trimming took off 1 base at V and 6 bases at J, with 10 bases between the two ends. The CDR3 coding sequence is TGTGCCAGTAGTATAGGGCAGGGGACCGAGCAGTACTTC. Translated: CASSIGQGTEQYF.